This TCR beta chain was recorded in a study of post-analysis software for immune sequencing data. As for the study in general: Relapsing-remitting, secondary progressive and progressive-relapsing courses of multiple sclerosis were included. Whole-study findings and limits: Significantly lower normalized Chao1 diversity was seen in multiple sclerosis patients than in controls. Roughly five TRBV segments appeared more often in patients than in controls, and TRBV5-6, TRBV5-1 and TRBV20-1 were among these.

V was trimmed by 6 bases and J by 9 bases, leaving 18 bases between them. CDR1 and CDR2 (germline): ENHRY, SYGVKD. The CDR3 is 14 amino acids. At least ten counts were recorded for this clonotype. Its antigen is undetermined. The TCR beta cDNA libraries contained unique molecular identifiers. TCRdb ran MiXCR on the PCR reads and lists one entry per CDR3 protein. The sample has roughly 700,000 distinct CDR3 sequences, 25% to 30% seen once. The chain recombines TRBV10-3 with TRBJ2-1; D is perhaps TRBD2 (5 bases). Material for sequencing was blood. The receptor was isolated from a girl aged 5 to 17 with multiple sclerosis. The CDR3 bases are TGTGCCATCAGGATGGAGGAGGCCTTCGCTGAGCAGTTCTTC. Residues: CAIRMEEAFAEQFF.